These 22 T cell receptor beta chains share one sample of origin, sequenced in a study of long-term antiretroviral therapy in people with HIV. Survey-level resolution applied to immunoSEQ assay v3.0. Repertoires were generated with immunoSEQ multiplex PCR, while TCRdb's copy carries only in-frame clones and drops some. The repertoire holds about 31,000 clones, about 93% seen once, with approximately 4.5% in the top ten. This specimen was unsorted PBMCs, taken 5.2 years after starting antiretroviral therapy. The receptors were sampled from a woman aged 35 to 49 with HIV.

The chain links TRBV30 to TRBJ2-3; possibly TRBD1 or TRBD2 for D (5 bases each). Germline V lookup: CDR1 GTSNPN, CDR2 SVGIG (reference sequence). V dropped 2 bases and J dropped 8 bases, with 17 bases sitting between them. This CDR3 spans 14 amino acids. CDR3 protein: CAWSFTGAEVTQYF. The CDR3 DNA reads TGTGCCTGGAGTTTCACAGGAGCGGAGGTTACGCAGTATTTT. Complete variable domain (other parts from reference TRBV30 and TRBJ2-3): SQTIHQWPATLVQPVGSPLSLECTVEGTSNPNLYWYRQAAGRGLQLLFYSVGIGQISSEVPQNLSASRPQDRQFILSSKKLLLSDSGFYLCAWSFTGAEVTQYFGPGTRLTVL.

As DNA, the CDR3 is TGTGCCAGCAGCTTGCGGACTAGCTCCTACGAGCAGTACTTC. Residues: CASSLRTSSYEQYF. The chain recombines TRBV11-2 with TRBJ2-7, with 7 bases that match TRBD2. Germline V CDR1 and CDR2: SGHAT, FQNNGV. The CDR3 spans 14 residues. After removal of 3 bases from V and 0 bases from J, the junction contained 2 bases not matched to a gene.

The chain is built from TRBV11-3 and TRBJ2-7; the D gene is possibly TRBD1 (6 bases). The ends were cut back, 5 bases at V and 5 bases at J, with 13 bases in the middle. Per the germline V gene, CDR1 is SGHNT and CDR2 is YENEEA. The CDR3 has 13 residues. In DNA, the CDR3 is TGTGCCAGCAGCGCCGGGACAATACACGAGCAGTACTTC. Amino acids: CASSAGTIHEQYF. The full variable domain, with the rest looked up from reference TRBV11-3 and TRBJ2-7, is EAGVVQSPRYKIIEKKQPVAFWCNPISGHNTLYWYLQNLGQGPELLIRYENEEAVDDSQLPKDRFSAERLKGVDSTLKIQPAELGDSAVYLCASSAGTIHEQYFGPGTRLTVT.

The chain has TRBV7-2 and TRBJ1-1; D is ambiguous. The V gene lost 5 bases and the J gene lost 0 bases, with 10 bases spanning the gap. Germline V gene sequence: CDR1 SGHTA, CDR2 FQGNSA. The length of the CDR3 is 14 residues. The CDR3 nucleotides are TGTGCCAGCAGCCCTCTCTTGGTGAACACTGAAGCTTTCTTT. This encodes CASSPLLVNTEAFF.

CDR3 in DNA: TGTGCCAGCAGCACTCGGCCTGAAGCTTTCTTT. Translated, it gives CASSTRPEAFF. The gene calls are TRBV11-3 and TRBJ1-1; D ambiguous. V lost 5 bases and J 6 bases, leaving 7 bases between the germline ends. Germline lookup yields CDR1 SGHNT and CDR2 YENEEA. The CDR3 is 11 residues long.

This chain connects TRBV10-1 to TRBJ2-7; D is uncertain. Between the trimmed V and J ends, which lost 8 bases and 0 bases, there was a span of 8 bases. The germline gives CDR1 WNHNN, CDR2 SYGVQD (reference sequence). This CDR3 is built from 12 residues. DNA of the CDR3: TGCGCCAGCCGGGCAGCCTCCTACGAGCAGTACTTC. Translated, it gives CASRAASYEQYF.

This clone has only one observation. The chain uses TRBV6-1 and TRBJ2-1; TRBD2 matches 11 bases. The V segment lost 2 bases and the J segment 5 bases; nucleotides outside the gene matches: 2. Germline-derived CDR1 and CDR2 are MNHNS and SASEGT. The CDR3 runs to 15 residues. CDR3 sequence reads: CASSELAGGNNEQFF. CDR3 nucleotide sequence: TGTGCCAGCAGTGAACTAGCGGGAGGAAACAATGAGCAGTTCTTC.

CDR3 coding DNA: TGCAGCGTTGAAGTAGGCAGGTCCTCTGGAAACACCATATATTTT. It yields the protein CSVEVGRSSGNTIYF. V usage is TRBV29-1 and J usage is TRBJ1-3; D ambiguous. The germline V gene encodes CDR1 SQVTM and CDR2 ANQGSEA. V was trimmed by 1 base and J by 0 bases, leaving 10 bases between them. This CDR3 is built from 15 residues. Looking up the rest from reference TRBV29-1 and TRBJ1-3 gives the full variable domain: SAVISQKPSRDICQRGTSLTIQCQVDSQVTMMFWYRQQPGQSLTLIATANQGSEATYESGFVIDKFPISRPNLTFSTLTVSNMSPEDSSIYLCSVEVGRSSGNTIYFGEGSWLTVV.

The genes are TRBV6-1 and TRBJ1-1, with D possibly TRBD1 on 6 matching bases. The V end lost 5 bases, the J end lost 3 bases, and 16 bases lay between the germline ends. Per germline, CDR1 MNHNS and CDR2 SASEGT. CDR3 size: 15 residues. Written as DNA, the CDR3 is TGTGCCAGCAGTCCGTCCCGGGGGCAGCACACTGAAGCTTTCTTT. It yields the protein CASSPSRGQHTEAFF.

This clone has a single count. The chain combines TRBV28 with TRBJ1-2, with 10 bases that match TRBD1. J was trimmed by 4 bases and V by 5 bases; bases with no gene match: 4. CDR3 length: 14 residues. Germline V lookup: CDR1 MDHEN, CDR2 SYDVKM. This CDR3 reads CASSVTGGTYGYTF. DNA for the CDR3: TGTGCCAGCAGTGTGACAGGGGGCACCTATGGCTACACCTTC.

The chain recombines TRBV7-8 with TRBJ1-2; tentatively, D is TRBD1 (5 bases). The CDR3 is 14 residues long. The germline CDR1 and CDR2 sequences are SGHVS and FQNEAQ. With 5 bases removed from V and 8 bases from J, the gap between germline ends came to 18 bases. In DNA form, the CDR3 reads TGTGCCAGCAGCGGCCTGGGGACTACGTGGGGCTACACCTTC. This encodes CASSGLGTTWGYTF.

The chain links TRBV6-5 to TRBJ2-5; the D is unclear. Deletions cut 2 bases from V and 5 bases from J, with 3 bases between. CDR3 length equals 11 residues. The germline gives CDR1 MNHEY, CDR2 SVGAGI. The CDR3 here is CASSYRETQYF. The CDR3 bases are TGTGCCAGCAGTTACAGGGAGACCCAGTACTTC.

This chain joins TRBV30 and TRBJ1-3, with a weak D call TRBD1 (5 bases). Between the trimmed V and J ends, which lost 4 bases and 2 bases, there was a span of 21 bases. Germline-derived CDR1 and CDR2 are GTSNPN and SVGIG (reference sequence). This CDR3 has 17 amino acids. Here the CDR3 reads CAWNEGWGGGTGNTIYF. The CDR3 region has the DNA TGTGCCTGGAACGAAGGTTGGGGGGGTGGTACTGGAAACACCATATATTTT.

J is TRBJ1-2 and V is TRBV5-6; D gene uncertain. Trimming stripped 1 base from V and 2 bases from J, with 15 bases between. CDR1 is SGHDT, CDR2 YYEEEE, per germline. This CDR3 has 16 amino acids. The CDR3 loop reads CASSLPRTAENYGYTF. CDR3 nucleotides: TGTGCCAGCAGCTTGCCCCGGACGGCGGAAAACTATGGCTACACCTTC.

Here the CDR3 reads CASSWWGYGYTF. The CDR3 region has the DNA TGCGCCAGCAGCTGGTGGGGGTATGGCTACACCTTC. The chain combines TRBV5-1 with TRBJ1-2, with D tentatively TRBD1 (5 bases). This CDR3 has 12 residues. Germline loops: CDR1 SGHRS, CDR2 YFSETQ. V lost 3 bases and J 5 bases, leaving 8 bases between the germline ends.

The V gene is TRBV19, the J gene TRBJ1-2; D is ambiguous. This CDR3 region has 13 residues. V was clipped by 4 bases and J by 7 bases, with 13 bases between them. Germline V gene lookup returns CDR1 LNHDA and CDR2 SQIVND (reference sequence). CDR3 amino acids: CASSRTVPIGYTF. In DNA, the CDR3 is TGTGCCAGTAGTAGGACGGTGCCTATTGGCTACACCTTC.

The count of this clone is one. The CDR3 reads CSGQQGEAQYF. DNA for the CDR3: TGCAGCGGTCAACAGGGGGAGGCCCAGTACTTC. The V and J genes are TRBV29-1 and TRBJ2-5; 8 positions agree with TRBD1. This CDR3 spans 11 amino acids. V lost 7 bases and J lost 9; bases outside the gene matches: 7. Germline V gene data show CDR1 as SQVTM and CDR2 as ANQGSEA.

V gene TRBV4-2 combines with J gene TRBJ2-5; no clear D gene. With 9 bases removed from V and 5 bases from J, the gap between germline ends came to 19 bases. Germline CDR1 is LGHNA and CDR2 is YNFKEQ. The CDR3 has 14 amino acids. The CDR3 sequence is CASRPSGVEETQYF. CDR3 nucleotides: TGTGCCAGTAGACCGTCGGGCGTGGAGGAGACCCAGTACTTC.

The table lists this clone with a count of one. The chain is built from TRBV5-1 and TRBJ2-3; possibly TRBD1 or TRBD2 for D (6 bases each). The CDR3 consists of 14 residues. V was trimmed by 3 bases and J by 6 bases, leaving 14 bases between them. CDR1 SGHRS and CDR2 YFSETQ come from the germline V gene. The CDR3 spells CASSSEGVGDTQYF. CDR3 in DNA: TGCGCCAGCAGCTCGGAGGGGGTAGGGGATACGCAGTATTTT. The full variable domain, its missing parts supplied by reference TRBV5-1 and TRBJ2-3, is KAGVTQTPRYLIKTRGQQVTLSCSPISGHRSVSWYQQTPGQGLQFLFEYFSETQRNKGNFPGRFSGRQFSNSRSEMNVSTLELGDSALYLCASSSEGVGDTQYFGPGTRLTVL.

The chain joins TRBV5-4 to TRBJ1-1; D call uncertain. The CDR3 is 12 residues long. Germline CDR1 reads SGHNT; CDR2 reads YYREEE (reference sequence). V lost 3 bases to trimming and J lost 4 bases, with 7 bases between them. CDR3 DNA: TGTGCCAGCAGCTATTTAGGCACTGAAGCTTTCTTT. It is translated as CASSYLGTEAFF.

The rearrangement uses TRBV20-1 and TRBJ2-2; D gene ambiguous. V lost 6 bases to trimming and J lost 3 bases, with 5 bases between them. This CDR3 is 11 amino acids long. The germline V gene has CDR1 DFQATT and CDR2 SNEGSKA (reference sequence). The CDR3 DNA is TGCAGTGCCCCGCACACCGGGGAGCTGTTTTTT. Translation gives CSAPHTGELFF.

The rearrangement links TRBV19 to TRBJ2-3; 8 bases are a match to TRBD2. The CDR3 extends over 18 amino acids. The V and J ends lost 3 bases and 0 bases, in that order; junction bases with no gene match: 11. Per the germline V gene, CDR1 is LNHDA and CDR2 is SQIVND (reference sequence). The CDR3: CASSIASGRRGSTDTQYF. The CDR3 DNA sequence: TGTGCCAGTAGTATCGCCAGCGGGAGAAGAGGTAGCACAGATACGCAGTATTTT.